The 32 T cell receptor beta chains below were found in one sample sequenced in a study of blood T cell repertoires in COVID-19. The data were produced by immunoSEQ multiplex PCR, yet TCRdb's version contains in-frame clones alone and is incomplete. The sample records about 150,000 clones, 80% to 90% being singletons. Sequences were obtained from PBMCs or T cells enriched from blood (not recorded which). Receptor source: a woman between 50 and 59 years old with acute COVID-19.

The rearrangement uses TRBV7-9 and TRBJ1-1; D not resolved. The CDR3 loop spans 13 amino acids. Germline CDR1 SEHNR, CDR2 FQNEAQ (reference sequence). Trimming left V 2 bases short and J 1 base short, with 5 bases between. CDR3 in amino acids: CASSLSQNTEAFF. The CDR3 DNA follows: TGTGCCAGCAGCTTAAGCCAGAACACTGAAGCTTTCTTT. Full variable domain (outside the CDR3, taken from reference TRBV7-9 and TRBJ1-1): DTGVSQNPRHKITKRGQNVTFRCDPISEHNRLYWYRQTLGQGPEFLTYFQNEAQLEKSRLLSDRFSAERPKGSFSTLEIQRTEQGDSAMYLCASSLSQNTEAFFGQGTRLTVV.

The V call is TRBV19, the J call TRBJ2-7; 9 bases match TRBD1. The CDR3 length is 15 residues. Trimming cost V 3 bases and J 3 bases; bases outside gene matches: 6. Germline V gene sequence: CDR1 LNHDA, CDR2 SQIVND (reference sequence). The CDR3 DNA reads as TGTGCCAGTAGTATGGATGGACAGGGGATCTACGAGCAGTACTTC. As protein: CASSMDGQGIYEQYF.

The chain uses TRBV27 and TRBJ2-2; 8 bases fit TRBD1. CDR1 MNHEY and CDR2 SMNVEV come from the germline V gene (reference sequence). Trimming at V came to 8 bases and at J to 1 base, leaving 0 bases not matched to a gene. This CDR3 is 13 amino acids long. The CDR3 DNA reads TGTGCCAGCGGGACAGGGAACACCGGGGAGCTGTTTTTT. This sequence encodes CASGTGNTGELFF.

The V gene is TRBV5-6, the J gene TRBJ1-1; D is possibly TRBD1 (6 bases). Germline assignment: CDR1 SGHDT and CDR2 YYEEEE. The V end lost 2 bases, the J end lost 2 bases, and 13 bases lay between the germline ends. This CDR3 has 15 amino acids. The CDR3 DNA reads TGTGCCAGCAGCTTCAGGGGAGGGGGAAACACTGAAGCTTTCTTT. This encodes CASSFRGGGNTEAFF.

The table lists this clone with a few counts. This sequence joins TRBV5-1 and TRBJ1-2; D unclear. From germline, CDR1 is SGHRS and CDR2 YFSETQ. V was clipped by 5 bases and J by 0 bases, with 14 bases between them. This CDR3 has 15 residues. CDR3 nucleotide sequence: TGCGCCAGCAGTCAAGCGGACGGAGCTAACTATGGCTACACCTTC. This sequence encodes CASSQADGANYGYTF.

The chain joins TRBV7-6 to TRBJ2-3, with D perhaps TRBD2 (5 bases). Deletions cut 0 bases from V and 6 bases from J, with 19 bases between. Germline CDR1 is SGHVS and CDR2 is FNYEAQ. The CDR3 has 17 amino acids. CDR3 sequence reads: CASSLAGSRGDRDTQYF. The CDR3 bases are TGTGCCAGCAGCTTAGCAGGCAGCCGGGGAGATAGGGATACGCAGTATTTT.

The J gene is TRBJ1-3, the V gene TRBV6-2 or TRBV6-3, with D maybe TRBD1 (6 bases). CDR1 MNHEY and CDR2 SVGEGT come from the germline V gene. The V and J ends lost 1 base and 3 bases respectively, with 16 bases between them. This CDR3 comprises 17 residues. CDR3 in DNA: TGTGCCAGCAGTTACTATGGCAGGGGCCTTCGTGGAAACACCATATATTTT. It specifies CASSYYGRGLRGNTIYF.

The CDR3 nucleotides are TGTGCTAGTGGTTTGTGGGGAGCGGGAGAAGAAGAGACCCAGTACTTC. Protein product: CASGLWGAGEEETQYF. This chain uses TRBV12-5 with TRBJ2-5, with 8 bases lining up with TRBD2. Germline V gene sequence: CDR1 LGHNT, CDR2 FRNRAP. The ends lost 2 bases at V and 3 bases at J; junction bases unmatched: 8. The CDR3 runs to 16 residues.

CDR3 DNA: TGCGCCAGCAGCCAATCTTACTTCGGACAGGCGAACACTGAAGCTTTCTTT. It codes for CASSQSYFGQANTEAFF. This chain uses TRBV4-3 with TRBJ1-1; 7 bases line up with TRBD1. This CDR3 has 17 residues. Per the germline V gene, CDR1 is LGHNA and CDR2 is YSLEER. V shed 2 bases and J 1 base; nucleotides not matched to a gene: 10.

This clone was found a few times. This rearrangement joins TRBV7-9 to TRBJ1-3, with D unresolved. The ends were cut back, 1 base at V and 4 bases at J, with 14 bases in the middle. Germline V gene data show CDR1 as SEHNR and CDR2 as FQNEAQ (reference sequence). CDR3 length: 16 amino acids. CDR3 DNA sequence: TGTGCCAGCAGCTTAGTCGGCGGGGTTTTGGGAAACACCATATATTTT. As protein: CASSLVGGVLGNTIYF.

The CDR3 sequence: CASSYPTSGLGSYEQYF. DNA of the CDR3: TGTGCCAGCAGTTACCCGACTAGCGGGTTGGGCTCCTACGAGCAGTACTTC. The chain joins TRBV6-2 or TRBV6-3 to TRBJ2-7; 10 positions match TRBD2. V trimming: 2 bases; J trimming: 0 bases; junction bases outside the gene matches: 7. Germline loops: CDR1 MNHEY, CDR2 SVGEGT. The CDR3 is 17 residues long.

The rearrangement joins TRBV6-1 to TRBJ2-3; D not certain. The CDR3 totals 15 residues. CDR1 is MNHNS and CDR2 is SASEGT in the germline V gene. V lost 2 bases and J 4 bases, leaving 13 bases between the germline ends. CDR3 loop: CASSESVGRPDTQYF. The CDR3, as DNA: TGTGCCAGCAGTGAATCAGTGGGCCGACCAGATACGCAGTATTTT.

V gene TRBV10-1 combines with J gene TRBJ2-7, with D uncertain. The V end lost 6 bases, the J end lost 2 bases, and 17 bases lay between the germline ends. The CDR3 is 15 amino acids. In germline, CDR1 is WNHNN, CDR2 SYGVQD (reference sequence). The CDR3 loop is CASSRGRRHPYEQYF. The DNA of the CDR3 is TGCGCCAGCAGCCGTGGGCGCCGTCACCCCTACGAGCAGTACTTC.

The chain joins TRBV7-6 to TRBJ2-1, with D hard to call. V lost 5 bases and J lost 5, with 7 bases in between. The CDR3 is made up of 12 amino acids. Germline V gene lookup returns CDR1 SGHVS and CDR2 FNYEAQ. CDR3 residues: CASSPEDNEQFF. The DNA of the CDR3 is TGTGCCAGCAGCCCAGAGGACAATGAGCAGTTCTTC.

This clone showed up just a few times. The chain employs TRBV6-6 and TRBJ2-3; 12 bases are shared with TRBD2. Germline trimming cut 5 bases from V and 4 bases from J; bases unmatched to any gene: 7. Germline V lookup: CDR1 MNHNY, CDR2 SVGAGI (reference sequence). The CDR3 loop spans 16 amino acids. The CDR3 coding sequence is TGTGCCAGCAGTCGACGACTAGCGGGAGACCCAGATACGCAGTATTTT. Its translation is CASSRRLAGDPDTQYF.

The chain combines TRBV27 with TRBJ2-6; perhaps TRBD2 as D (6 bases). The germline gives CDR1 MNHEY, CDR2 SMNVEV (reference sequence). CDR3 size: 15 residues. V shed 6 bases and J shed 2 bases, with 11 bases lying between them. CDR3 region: CASSFTGAGANVLTF. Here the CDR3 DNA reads TGTGCCAGCAGCTTTACGGGGGCTGGGGCCAACGTCCTGACTTTC.

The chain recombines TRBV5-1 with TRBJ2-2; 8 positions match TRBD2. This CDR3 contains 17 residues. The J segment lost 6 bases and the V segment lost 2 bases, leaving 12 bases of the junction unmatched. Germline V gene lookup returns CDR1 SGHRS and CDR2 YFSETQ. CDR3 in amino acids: CASSFLAGAGVAGELFF. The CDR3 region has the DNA TGCGCCAGCAGCTTTTTGGCTGGAGCGGGAGTGGCCGGGGAGCTGTTTTTT. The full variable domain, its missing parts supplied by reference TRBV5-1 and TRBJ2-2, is KAGVTQTPRYLIKTRGQQVTLSCSPISGHRSVSWYQQTPGQGLQFLFEYFSETQRNKGNFPGRFSGRQFSNSRSEMNVSTLELGDSALYLCASSFLAGAGVAGELFFGEGSRLTVL.

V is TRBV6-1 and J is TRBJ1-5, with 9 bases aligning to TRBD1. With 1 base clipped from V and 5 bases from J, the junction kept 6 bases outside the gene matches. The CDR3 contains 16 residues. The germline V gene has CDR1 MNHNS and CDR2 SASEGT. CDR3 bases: TGTGCCAGCAGTGAAGGGTGGACAGGGGAAGATCAGCCCCAGCATTTT. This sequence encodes CASSEGWTGEDQPQHF.

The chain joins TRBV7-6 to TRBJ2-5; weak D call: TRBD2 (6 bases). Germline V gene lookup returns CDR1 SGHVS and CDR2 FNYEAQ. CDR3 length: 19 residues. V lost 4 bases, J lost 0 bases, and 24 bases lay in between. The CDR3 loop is CASSSYGREPTVYQETQYF. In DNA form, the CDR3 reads TGTGCCAGCAGCTCCTATGGGCGGGAACCAACAGTGTACCAAGAGACCCAGTACTTC.

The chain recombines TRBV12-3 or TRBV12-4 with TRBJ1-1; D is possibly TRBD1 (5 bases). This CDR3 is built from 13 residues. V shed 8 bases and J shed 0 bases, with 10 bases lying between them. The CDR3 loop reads CASGKQVNTEAFF. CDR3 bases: TGTGCCAGCGGGAAACAGGTGAACACTGAAGCTTTCTTT.

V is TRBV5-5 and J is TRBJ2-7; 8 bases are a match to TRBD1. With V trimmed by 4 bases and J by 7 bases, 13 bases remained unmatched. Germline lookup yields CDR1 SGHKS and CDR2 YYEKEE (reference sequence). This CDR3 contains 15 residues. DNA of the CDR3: TGTGCCAGCAGCCCGCCGTGGCAGGGGGCAGGGGAGCAGTACTTC. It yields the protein CASSPPWQGAGEQYF.

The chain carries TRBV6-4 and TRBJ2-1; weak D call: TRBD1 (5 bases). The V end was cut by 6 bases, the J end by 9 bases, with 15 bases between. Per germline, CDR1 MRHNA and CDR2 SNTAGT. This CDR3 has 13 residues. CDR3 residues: CASSSRFQGEQFF. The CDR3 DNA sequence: TGTGCCAGCAGCTCCAGGTTTCAGGGTGAGCAGTTCTTC.

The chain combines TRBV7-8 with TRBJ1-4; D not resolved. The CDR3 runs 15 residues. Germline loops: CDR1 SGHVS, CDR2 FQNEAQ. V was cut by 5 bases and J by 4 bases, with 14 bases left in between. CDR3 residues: CASSPEWAINEKLFF. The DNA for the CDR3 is TGTGCCAGCAGCCCAGAGTGGGCGATTAATGAAAAACTGTTTTTT.

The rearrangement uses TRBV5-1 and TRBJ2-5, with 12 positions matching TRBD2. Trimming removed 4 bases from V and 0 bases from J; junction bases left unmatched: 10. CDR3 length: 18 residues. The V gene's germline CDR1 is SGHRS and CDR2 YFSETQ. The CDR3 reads CASSGGRTSGTYQETQYF. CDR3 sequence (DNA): TGCGCCAGCAGCGGGGGAAGGACTAGCGGGACCTACCAAGAGACCCAGTACTTC.

CDR3 region: CASSAVNGARGAFF. The CDR3 coding sequence is TGTGCCAGCAGCGCCGTTAACGGGGCCCGGGGGGCTTTCTTT. The rearrangement uses TRBV5-4 and TRBJ1-1, with TRBD1 as a possible D gene (5 bases). Looked up from germline, CDR1 is SGHNT and CDR2 is YYREEE (reference sequence). The CDR3 sequence is 14 residues long. V was trimmed by 4 bases and J by 11 bases, leaving 21 bases between them.

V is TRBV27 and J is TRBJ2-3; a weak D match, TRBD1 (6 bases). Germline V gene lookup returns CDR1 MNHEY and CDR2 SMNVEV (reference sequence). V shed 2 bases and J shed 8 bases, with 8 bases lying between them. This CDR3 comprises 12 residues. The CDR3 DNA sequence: TGTGCCAGCAGTTTAATAGGGGGTACGCAGTATTTT. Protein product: CASSLIGGTQYF.

CDR3 sequence reads: CASSLVQGAYEQYF. The CDR3 DNA is TGTGCCAGCAGCTTGGTGCAGGGGGCCTACGAGCAGTACTTC. The gene calls are TRBV5-6 and TRBJ2-7; 7 positions agree with TRBD1. This CDR3 is 14 amino acids long. Germline-derived CDR1 and CDR2 are SGHDT and YYEEEE. V lost 0 bases and J lost 2; bases outside the gene matches: 2.

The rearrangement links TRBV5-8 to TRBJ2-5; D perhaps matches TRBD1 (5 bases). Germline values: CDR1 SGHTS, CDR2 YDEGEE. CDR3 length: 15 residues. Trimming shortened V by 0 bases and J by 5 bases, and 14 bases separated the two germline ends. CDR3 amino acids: CASSLGTRRGETQYF. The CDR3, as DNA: TGTGCCAGCAGCTTGGGGACACGCCGTGGGGAGACCCAGTACTTC.

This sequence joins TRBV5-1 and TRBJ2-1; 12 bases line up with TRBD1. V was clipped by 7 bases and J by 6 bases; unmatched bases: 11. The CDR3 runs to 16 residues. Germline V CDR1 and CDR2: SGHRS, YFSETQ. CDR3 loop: CASDQDGTGGINEQFF. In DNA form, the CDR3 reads TGCGCCAGCGACCAGGACGGGACAGGGGGCATCAATGAGCAGTTCTTC.

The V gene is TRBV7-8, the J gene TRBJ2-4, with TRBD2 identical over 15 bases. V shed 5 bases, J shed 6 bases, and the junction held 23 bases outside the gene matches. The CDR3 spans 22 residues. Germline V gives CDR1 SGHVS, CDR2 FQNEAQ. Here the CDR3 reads CASSPGTGDGSGLAGGINIQYF. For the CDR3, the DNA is TGTGCCAGCAGCCCCGGGACAGGGGACGGATCTGGACTAGCGGGAGGGATAAACATTCAGTACTTC.

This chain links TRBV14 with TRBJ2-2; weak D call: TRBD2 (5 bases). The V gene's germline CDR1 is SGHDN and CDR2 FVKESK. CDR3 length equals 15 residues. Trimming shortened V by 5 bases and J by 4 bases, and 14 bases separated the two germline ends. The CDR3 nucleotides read TGTGCCAGCAGCTCTAGCTTCTCCAGCACCGGGGAGCTGTTTTTT. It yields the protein CASSSSFSSTGELFF. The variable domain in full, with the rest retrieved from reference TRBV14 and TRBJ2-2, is EAGVTQFPSHSVIEKGQTVTLRCDPISGHDNLYWYRRVMGKEIKFLLHFVKESKQDESGMPNNRFLAERTGGTYSTLKVQPAELEDSGVYFCASSSSFSSTGELFFGEGSRLTVL.

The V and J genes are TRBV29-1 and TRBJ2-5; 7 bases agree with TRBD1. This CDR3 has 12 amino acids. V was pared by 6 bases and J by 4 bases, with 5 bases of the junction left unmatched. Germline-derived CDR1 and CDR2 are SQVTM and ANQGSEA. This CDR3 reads CSVRTGGETQYF. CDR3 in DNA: TGCAGCGTAAGGACAGGAGGAGAGACCCAGTACTTC.